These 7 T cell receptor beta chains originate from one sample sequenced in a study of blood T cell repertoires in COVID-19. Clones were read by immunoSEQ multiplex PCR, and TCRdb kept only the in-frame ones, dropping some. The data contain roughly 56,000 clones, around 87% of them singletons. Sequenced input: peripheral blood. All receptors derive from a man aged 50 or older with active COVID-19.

CDR3 in DNA: TGTGCCAGTAGTTGGACTAGCGGATTCACAGATACGCAGTATTTT. It encodes CASSWTSGFTDTQYF. The chain couples TRBV19 to TRBJ2-3, with 10 nucleotides matching TRBD2. Germline CDR1 LNHDA, CDR2 SQIVND (reference sequence). J lost 2 bases, V lost 5 bases, and 4 bases had no gene match. The CDR3 consists of 15 residues.

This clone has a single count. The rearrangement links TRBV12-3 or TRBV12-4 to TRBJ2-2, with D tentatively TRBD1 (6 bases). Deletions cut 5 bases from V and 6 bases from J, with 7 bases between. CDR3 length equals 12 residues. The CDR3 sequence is CASSQGSGELFF. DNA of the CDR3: TGTGCCAGCAGTCAGGGGTCCGGGGAGCTGTTTTTT.

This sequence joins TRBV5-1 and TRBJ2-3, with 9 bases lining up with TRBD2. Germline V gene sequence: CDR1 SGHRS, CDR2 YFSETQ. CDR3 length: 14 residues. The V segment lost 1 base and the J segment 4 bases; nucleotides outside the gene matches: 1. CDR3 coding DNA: TGCGCCAGCAGCTTGACTAGCGGGCCAGATACGCAGTATTTT. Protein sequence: CASSLTSGPDTQYF.

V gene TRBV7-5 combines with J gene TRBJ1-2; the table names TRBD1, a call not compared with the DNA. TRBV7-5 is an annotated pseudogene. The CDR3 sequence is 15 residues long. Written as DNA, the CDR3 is TGTGCCAGACAGCACAACCGGGACAGGTTAAATGGCTACACCTTC. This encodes CARQHNRDRLNGYTF.

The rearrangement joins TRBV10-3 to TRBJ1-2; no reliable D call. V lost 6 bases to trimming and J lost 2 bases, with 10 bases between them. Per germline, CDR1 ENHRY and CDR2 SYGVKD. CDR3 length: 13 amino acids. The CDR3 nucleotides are TGTGCCATCAGCTCTAAAGAAAACTATGGCTACACCTTC. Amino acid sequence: CAISSKENYGYTF.

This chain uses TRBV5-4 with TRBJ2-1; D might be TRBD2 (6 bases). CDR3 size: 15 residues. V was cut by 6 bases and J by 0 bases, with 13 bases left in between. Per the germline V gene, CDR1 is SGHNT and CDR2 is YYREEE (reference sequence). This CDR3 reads CASKALGGSYNEQFF. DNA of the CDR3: TGTGCCAGCAAGGCTCTCGGGGGCTCCTACAATGAGCAGTTCTTC.

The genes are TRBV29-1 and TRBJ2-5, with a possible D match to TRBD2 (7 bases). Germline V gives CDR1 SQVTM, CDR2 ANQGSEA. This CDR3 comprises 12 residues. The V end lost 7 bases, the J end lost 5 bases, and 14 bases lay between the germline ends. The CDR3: CSARTAGETQYF. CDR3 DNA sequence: TGCAGCGCCAGGACAGCGGGGGAGACCCAGTACTTC.